In this sample, the clone carrying this T cell receptor beta chain turned up once. The entry originates in a study of PD-L1 blockade in urothelial cancer. Trimming removed 4 bases from V and 3 bases from J; junction bases left unmatched: 6. This CDR3 is built from 15 residues. Looked up from germline, CDR1 is SGHAT and CDR2 is FQNNGV. The table came from immunoSEQ multiplex PCR; TCRdb's copy has only in-frame clones and leaves some out. The sample includes about 40,000 clones, about 88% of them seen just once. Time point here: peripheral blood 6 weeks after treatment start. Metastatic or locally advanced urothelial carcinoma was present in the patients.

The chain employs TRBV11-2 and TRBJ2-7; the match to TRBD2 covers 10 bases. The receptor's source is a man in his sixties or seventies with urothelial cancer. The sample consisted of PBMCs, taken around atezolizumab (anti-PD-L1) treatment. The CDR3 loop reads CASSSTSGRYYEQYF. The CDR3 DNA is TGTGCCAGCAGCTCGACTAGCGGGCGATACTACGAGCAGTACTTC.